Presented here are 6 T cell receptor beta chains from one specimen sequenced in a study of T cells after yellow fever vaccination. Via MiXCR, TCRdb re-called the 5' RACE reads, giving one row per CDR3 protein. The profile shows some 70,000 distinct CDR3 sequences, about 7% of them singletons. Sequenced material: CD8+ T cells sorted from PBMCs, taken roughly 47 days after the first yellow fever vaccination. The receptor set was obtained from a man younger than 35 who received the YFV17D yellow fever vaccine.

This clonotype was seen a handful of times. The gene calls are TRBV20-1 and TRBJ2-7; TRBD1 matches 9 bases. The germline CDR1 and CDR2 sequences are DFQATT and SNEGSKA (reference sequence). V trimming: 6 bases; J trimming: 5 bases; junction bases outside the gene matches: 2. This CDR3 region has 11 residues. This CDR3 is CSARTGDEQYF. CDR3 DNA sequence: TGCAGTGCGCGGACAGGGGACGAGCAGTACTTC.

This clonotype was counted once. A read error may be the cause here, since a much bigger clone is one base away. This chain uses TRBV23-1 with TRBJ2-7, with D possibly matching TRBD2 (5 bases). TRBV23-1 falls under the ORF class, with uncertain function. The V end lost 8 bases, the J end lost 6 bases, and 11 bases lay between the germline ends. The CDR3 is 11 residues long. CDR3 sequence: CASDYWGEQYV. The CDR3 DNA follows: TGCGCCAGCGACTACTGGGGCGAGCAGTACGTC.

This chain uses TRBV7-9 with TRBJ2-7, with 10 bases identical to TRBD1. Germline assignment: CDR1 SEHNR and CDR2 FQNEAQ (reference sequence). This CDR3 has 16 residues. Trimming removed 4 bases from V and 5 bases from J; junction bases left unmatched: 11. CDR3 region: CASSSGQGVRKDEQYF. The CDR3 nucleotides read TGTGCCAGCAGCTCAGGACAGGGGGTTCGGAAGGACGAGCAGTACTTC. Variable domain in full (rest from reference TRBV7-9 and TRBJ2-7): DTGVSQNPRHKITKRGQNVTFRCDPISEHNRLYWYRQTLGQGPEFLTYFQNEAQLEKSRLLSDRFSAERPKGSFSTLEIQRTEQGDSAMYLCASSSGQGVRKDEQYFGPGTRLTVT.

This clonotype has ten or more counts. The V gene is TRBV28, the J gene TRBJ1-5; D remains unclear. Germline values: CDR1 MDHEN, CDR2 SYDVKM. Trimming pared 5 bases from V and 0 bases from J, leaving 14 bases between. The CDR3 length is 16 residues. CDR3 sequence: CASSTRTKISNQPQHF. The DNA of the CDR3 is TGTGCCAGCAGTACCCGGACTAAAATTAGCAATCAGCCCCAGCATTTT.

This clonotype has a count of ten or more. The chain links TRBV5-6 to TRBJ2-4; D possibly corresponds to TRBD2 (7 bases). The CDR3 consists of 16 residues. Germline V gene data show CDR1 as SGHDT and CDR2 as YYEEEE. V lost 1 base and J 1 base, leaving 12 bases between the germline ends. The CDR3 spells CASSLRGGPAKNIQYF. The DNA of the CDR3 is TGTGCCAGCAGCTTGAGGGGGGGCCCGGCCAAAAACATTCAGTACTTC.

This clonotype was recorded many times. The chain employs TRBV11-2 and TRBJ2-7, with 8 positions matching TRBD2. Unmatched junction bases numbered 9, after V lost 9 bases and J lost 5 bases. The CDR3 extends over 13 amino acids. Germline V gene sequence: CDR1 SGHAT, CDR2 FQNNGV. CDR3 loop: CASTGGVRNEQYF. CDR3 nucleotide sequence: TGTGCCAGTACGGGGGGGGTAAGGAACGAGCAGTACTTC. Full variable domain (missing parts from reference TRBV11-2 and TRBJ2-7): EAGVAQSPRYKIIEKRQSVAFWCNPISGHATLYWYQQILGQGPKLLIQFQNNGVVDDSQLPKDRFSAERLKGVDSTLKIQPAKLEDSAVYLCASTGGVRNEQYFGPGTRLTVT.